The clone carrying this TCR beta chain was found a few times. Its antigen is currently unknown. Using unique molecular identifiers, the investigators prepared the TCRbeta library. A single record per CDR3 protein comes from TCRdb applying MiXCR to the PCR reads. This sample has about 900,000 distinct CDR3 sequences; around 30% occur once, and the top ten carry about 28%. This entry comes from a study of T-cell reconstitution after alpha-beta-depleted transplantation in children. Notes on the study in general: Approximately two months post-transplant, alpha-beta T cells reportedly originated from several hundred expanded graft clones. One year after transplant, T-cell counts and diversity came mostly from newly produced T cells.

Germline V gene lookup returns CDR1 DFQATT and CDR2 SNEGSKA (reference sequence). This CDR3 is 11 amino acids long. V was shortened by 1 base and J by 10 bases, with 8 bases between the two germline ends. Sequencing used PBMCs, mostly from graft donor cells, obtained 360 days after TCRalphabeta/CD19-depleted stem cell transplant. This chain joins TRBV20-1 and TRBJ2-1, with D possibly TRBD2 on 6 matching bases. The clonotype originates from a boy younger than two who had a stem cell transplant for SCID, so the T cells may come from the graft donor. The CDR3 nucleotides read TGCAGTGCTAGAGTGCTAGCGGAGCAGTTCTTC. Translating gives CSARVLAEQFF.